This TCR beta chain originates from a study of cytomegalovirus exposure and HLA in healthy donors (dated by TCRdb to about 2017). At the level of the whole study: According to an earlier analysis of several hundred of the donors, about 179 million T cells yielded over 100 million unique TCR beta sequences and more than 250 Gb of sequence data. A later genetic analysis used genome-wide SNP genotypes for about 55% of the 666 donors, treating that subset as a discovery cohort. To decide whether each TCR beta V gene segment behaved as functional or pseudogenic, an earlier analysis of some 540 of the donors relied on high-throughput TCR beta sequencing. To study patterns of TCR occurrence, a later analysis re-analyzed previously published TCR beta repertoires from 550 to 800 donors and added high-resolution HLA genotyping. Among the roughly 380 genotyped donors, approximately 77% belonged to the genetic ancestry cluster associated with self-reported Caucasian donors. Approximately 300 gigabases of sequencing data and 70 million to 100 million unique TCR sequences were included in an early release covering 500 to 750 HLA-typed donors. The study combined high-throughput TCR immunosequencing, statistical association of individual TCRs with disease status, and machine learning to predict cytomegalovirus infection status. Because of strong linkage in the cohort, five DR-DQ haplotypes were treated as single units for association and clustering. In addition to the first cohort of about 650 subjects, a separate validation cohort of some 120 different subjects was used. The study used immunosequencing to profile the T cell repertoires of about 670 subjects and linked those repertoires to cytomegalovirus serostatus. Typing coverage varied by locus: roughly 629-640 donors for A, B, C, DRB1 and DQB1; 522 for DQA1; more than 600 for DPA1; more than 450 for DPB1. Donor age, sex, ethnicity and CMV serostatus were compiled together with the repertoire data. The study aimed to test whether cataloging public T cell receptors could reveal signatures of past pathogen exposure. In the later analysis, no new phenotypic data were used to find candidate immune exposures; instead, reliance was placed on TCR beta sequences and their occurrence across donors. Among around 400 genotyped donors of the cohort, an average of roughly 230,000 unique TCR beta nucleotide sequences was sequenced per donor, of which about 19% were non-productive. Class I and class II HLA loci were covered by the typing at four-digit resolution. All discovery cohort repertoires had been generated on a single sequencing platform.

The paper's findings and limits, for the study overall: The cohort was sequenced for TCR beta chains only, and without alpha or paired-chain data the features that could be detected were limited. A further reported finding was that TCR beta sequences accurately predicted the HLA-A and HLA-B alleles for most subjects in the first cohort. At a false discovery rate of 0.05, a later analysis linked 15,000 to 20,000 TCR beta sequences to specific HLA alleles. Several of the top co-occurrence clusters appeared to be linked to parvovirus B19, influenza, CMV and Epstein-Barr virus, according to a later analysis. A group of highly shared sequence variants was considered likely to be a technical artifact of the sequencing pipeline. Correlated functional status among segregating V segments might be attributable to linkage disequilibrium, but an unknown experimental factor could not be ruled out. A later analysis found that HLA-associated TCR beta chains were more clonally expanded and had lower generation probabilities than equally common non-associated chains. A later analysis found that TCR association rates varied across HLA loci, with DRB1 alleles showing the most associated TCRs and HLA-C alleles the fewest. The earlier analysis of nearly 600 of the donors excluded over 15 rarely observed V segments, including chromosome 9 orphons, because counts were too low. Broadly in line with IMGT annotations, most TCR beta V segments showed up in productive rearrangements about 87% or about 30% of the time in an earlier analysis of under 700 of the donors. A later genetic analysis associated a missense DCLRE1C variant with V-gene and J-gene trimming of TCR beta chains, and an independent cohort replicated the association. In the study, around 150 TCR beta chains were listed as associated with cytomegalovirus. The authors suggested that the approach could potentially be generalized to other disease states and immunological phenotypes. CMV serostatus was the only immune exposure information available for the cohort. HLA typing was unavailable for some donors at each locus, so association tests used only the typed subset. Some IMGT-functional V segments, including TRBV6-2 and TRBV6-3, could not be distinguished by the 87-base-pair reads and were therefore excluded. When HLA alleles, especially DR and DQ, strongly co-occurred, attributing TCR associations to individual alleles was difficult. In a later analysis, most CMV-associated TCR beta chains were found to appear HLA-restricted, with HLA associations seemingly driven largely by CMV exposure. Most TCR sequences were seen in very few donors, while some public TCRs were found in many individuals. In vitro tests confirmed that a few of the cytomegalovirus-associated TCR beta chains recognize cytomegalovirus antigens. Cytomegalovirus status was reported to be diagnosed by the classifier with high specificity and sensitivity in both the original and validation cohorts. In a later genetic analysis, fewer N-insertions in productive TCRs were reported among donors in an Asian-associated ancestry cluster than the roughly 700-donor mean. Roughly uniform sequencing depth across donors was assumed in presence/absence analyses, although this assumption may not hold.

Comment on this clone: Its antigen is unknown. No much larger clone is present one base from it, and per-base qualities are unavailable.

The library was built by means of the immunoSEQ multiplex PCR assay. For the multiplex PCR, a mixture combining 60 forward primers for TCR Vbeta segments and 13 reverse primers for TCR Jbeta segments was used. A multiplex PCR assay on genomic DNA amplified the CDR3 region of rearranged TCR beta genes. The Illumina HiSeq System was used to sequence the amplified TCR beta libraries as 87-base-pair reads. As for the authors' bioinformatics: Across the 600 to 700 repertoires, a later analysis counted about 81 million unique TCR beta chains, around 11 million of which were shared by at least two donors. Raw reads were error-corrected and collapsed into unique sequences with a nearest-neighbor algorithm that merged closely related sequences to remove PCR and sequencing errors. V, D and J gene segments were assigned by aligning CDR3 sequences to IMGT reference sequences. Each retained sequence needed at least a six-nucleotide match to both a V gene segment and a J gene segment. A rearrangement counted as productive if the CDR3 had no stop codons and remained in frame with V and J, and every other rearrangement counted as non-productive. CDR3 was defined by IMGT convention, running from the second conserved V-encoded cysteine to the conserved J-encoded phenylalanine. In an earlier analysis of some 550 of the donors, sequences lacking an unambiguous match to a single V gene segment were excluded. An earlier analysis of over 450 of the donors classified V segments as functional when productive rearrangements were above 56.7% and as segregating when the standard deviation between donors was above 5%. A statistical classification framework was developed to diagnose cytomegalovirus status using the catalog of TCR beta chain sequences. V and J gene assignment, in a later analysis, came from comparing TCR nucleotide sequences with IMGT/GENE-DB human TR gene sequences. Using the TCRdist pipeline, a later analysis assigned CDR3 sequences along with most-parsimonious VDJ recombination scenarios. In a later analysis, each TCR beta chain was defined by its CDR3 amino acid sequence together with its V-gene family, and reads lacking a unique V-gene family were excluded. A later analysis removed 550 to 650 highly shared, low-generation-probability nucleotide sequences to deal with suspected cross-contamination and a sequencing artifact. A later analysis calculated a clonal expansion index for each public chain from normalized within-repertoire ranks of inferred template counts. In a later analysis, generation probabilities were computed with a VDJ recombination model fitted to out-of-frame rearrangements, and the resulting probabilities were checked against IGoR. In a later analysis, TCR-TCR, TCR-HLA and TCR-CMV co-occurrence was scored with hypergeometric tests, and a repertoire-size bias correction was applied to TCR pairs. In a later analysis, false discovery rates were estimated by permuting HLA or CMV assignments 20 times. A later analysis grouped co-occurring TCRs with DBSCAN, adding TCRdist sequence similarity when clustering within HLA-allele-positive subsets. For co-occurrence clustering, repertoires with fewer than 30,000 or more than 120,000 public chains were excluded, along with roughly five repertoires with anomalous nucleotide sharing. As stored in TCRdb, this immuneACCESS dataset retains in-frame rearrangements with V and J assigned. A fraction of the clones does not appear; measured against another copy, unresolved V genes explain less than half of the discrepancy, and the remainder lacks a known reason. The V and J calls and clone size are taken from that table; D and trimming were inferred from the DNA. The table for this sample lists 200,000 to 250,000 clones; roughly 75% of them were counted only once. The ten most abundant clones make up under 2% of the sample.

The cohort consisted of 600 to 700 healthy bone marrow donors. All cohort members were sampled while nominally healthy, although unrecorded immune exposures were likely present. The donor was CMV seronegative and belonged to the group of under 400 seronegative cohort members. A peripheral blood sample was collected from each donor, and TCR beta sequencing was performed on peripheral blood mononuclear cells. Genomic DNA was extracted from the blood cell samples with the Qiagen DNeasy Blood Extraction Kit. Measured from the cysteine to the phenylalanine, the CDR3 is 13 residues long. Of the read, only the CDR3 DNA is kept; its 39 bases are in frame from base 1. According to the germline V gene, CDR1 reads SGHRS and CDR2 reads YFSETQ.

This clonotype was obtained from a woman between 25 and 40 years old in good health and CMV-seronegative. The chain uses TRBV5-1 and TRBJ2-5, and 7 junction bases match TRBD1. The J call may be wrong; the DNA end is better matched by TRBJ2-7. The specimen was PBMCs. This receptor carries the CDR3 CASGRGDRDEQYF. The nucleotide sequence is TGCGCCAGCGGCAGGGGCGACAGGGACGAGCAGTACTTC.